The rows below give T cell receptor beta chains drawn from one sample of a study of blood T cell repertoires in COVID-19. TCRdb's table, derived via immunoSEQ multiplex PCR, lists solely in-frame clones and lacks some. The data contain more than 70,000 clones, 65% to 90% of them singletons. Sequenced: peripheral blood. These receptors were collected from an elderly woman with acute or convalescent COVID-19. Each CDR3 is given with its conserved first and last residue. The order of the fields is V gene, clone size, D gene, J gene, CDR3 protein, CDR3 DNA. A D gene is named only where the DNA matches it firmly. Expanded clones get a size class; other rows say once, few or many, or leave the size out.

v_call: TRBV2; clone_size: NA; d_call: TRBD1; j_call: TRBJ1-6; cdr3_aa: CASSVVAGGSPLHF; cdr3_nt: TGTGCCAGCAGTGTAGTTGCAGGGGGATCACCCCTCCACTTT
v_call: TRBV24-1; clone_size: few; d_call: NA; j_call: TRBJ1-6; cdr3_aa: CATSAGGRNSPLHF; cdr3_nt: TGTGCCACCAGTGCCGGCGGGAGAAATTCACCCCTCCACTTT
v_call: TRBV7-2; clone_size: NA; d_call: TRBD2; j_call: TRBJ2-1; cdr3_aa: CASSPGTSEGNEQFF; cdr3_nt: TGTGCCAGCAGCCCAGGGACTAGCGAGGGCAATGAGCAGTTCTTC
v_call: TRBV5-4; clone_size: NA; d_call: NA; j_call: TRBJ1-5; cdr3_aa: CASSVKRPGGGHSTQHF; cdr3_nt: TGTGCCAGCAGTGTAAAACGACCTGGCGGCGGACATAGTACCCAGCATTTT
v_call: TRBV4-1; clone_size: NA; d_call: TRBD1; j_call: TRBJ1-5; cdr3_aa: CASSGTGLQPQHF; cdr3_nt: TGCGCCAGCTCCGGGACAGGTCTTCAGCCCCAGCATTTT
v_call: TRBV2; clone_size: NA; d_call: TRBD1; j_call: TRBJ1-2; cdr3_aa: CASSVGTARTGGYTF; cdr3_nt: TGTGCCAGCAGCGTCGGGACAGCCCGAACGGGGGGCTACACCTTC
v_call: TRBV6-5; clone_size: NA; d_call: NA; j_call: TRBJ2-2; cdr3_aa: CASSYSFRGSGELFF; cdr3_nt: TGTGCCAGCAGTTACTCGTTCAGGGGATCCGGGGAGCTGTTTTTT
v_call: TRBV7-2; clone_size: once; d_call: NA; j_call: TRBJ1-1; cdr3_aa: CASSQGLLNTEAFF; cdr3_nt: TGTGCCAGCAGCCAGGGGCTCTTGAACACTGAAGCTTTCTTT
v_call: TRBV28; clone_size: NA; d_call: TRBD1; j_call: TRBJ1-2; cdr3_aa: CASSVPGQGAYGYTF; cdr3_nt: TGTGCCAGCAGTGTACCGGGACAGGGGGCGTATGGCTACACCTTC
v_call: TRBV29-1; clone_size: NA; d_call: TRBD1; j_call: TRBJ2-1; cdr3_aa: CSVLGQGVLINEQFF; cdr3_nt: TGCAGCGTCTTAGGACAGGGTGTTCTAATCAATGAGCAGTTCTTC
v_call: TRBV29-1; clone_size: NA; d_call: TRBD1; j_call: TRBJ2-1; cdr3_aa: CSVEGQLRREQFF; cdr3_nt: TGCAGCGTTGAGGGACAGTTAAGGCGGGAGCAGTTCTTC
v_call: TRBV5-1; clone_size: NA; d_call: TRBD2; j_call: TRBJ2-1; cdr3_aa: CASGPSGGVYNEQFF; cdr3_nt: TGCGCCAGCGGTCCGAGCGGGGGGGTATACAATGAGCAGTTCTTC
v_call: TRBV27; clone_size: NA; d_call: TRBD1; j_call: TRBJ1-6; cdr3_aa: CASSSRQGPSSPLHF; cdr3_nt: TGTGCCAGCAGTTCCCGACAGGGCCCATCTTCACCCCTCCACTTT
v_call: TRBV4-2; clone_size: NA; d_call: TRBD2; j_call: TRBJ2-1; cdr3_aa: CASSPLERGYNEQFF; cdr3_nt: TGTGCCAGCAGCCCCTTGGAGCGGGGATACAATGAGCAGTTCTTC
v_call: TRBV5-4; clone_size: NA; d_call: NA; j_call: TRBJ1-2; cdr3_aa: CASSFKSRLGYTF; cdr3_nt: TGTGCCAGCAGCTTCAAATCCCGGTTGGGCTACACCTTC
v_call: TRBV5-4; clone_size: NA; d_call: TRBD1; j_call: TRBJ1-2; cdr3_aa: CASGRPLTGNYGYTF; cdr3_nt: TGTGCCAGCGGCCGACCCCTGACAGGGAACTATGGCTACACCTTC
v_call: TRBV7-2; clone_size: NA; d_call: TRBD2; j_call: TRBJ2-5; cdr3_aa: CASRQWVAGASQETQYF; cdr3_nt: TGTGCCAGCCGCCAGTGGGTAGCGGGGGCCTCTCAAGAGACCCAGTACTTC
v_call: TRBV5-1; clone_size: NA; d_call: NA; j_call: TRBJ1-6; cdr3_aa: CASSFQGGESNSPLHF; cdr3_nt: TGCGCCAGCAGCTTTCAGGGAGGGGAAAGCAATTCACCCCTCCACTTT
v_call: TRBV27; clone_size: few; d_call: NA; j_call: TRBJ1-5; cdr3_aa: CASSSAGRGGQPQHF; cdr3_nt: TGTGCCAGCAGTTCAGCAGGTAGGGGGGGCCAGCCCCAGCATTTT
v_call: TRBV27; clone_size: NA; d_call: NA; j_call: TRBJ1-2; cdr3_aa: CASSFQGSPGYTF; cdr3_nt: TGTGCCAGCAGTTTTCAAGGGAGCCCCGGCTACACCTTC
v_call: TRBV27; clone_size: NA; d_call: TRBD2; j_call: TRBJ2-7; cdr3_aa: CASSSRRLAGGLSSYEQYF; cdr3_nt: TGTGCCAGCAGTTCCCGGAGGCTAGCGGGGGGGCTTAGCTCCTACGAGCAGTACTTC
v_call: TRBV18; clone_size: once; d_call: TRBD1; j_call: TRBJ2-7; cdr3_aa: CASSPGQGSYEQYF; cdr3_nt: TGTGCCAGCTCACCGGGACAGGGCTCCTACGAGCAGTACTTC
v_call: TRBV6-5; clone_size: NA; d_call: NA; j_call: TRBJ1-2; cdr3_aa: CASSPGTPSGYTF; cdr3_nt: TGTGCCAGCAGTCCCGGGACTCCCTCCGGCTACACCTTC
v_call: TRBV10-3; clone_size: few; d_call: TRBD2; j_call: TRBJ2-7; cdr3_aa: CAIRGLAGSYEQYF; cdr3_nt: TGTGCCATCAGGGGACTAGCGGGTTCCTACGAGCAGTACTTC
v_call: TRBV19; clone_size: once; d_call: TRBD1; j_call: TRBJ2-2; cdr3_aa: CASSRLTGGAGGELFF; cdr3_nt: TGTGCCAGTAGCCGCCTTACAGGGGGCGCGGGCGGGGAGCTGTTTTTT
v_call: TRBV10-3; clone_size: NA; d_call: TRBD1; j_call: TRBJ2-6; cdr3_aa: CAISRQGEGGANVLTF; cdr3_nt: TGTGCCATCAGTCGACAGGGTGAAGGGGGGGCCAACGTCCTGACTTTC
v_call: TRBV29-1; clone_size: NA; d_call: NA; j_call: TRBJ1-1; cdr3_aa: CSVGQGGYTEAFF; cdr3_nt: TGCAGCGTTGGTCAGGGAGGGTACACTGAAGCTTTCTTT
v_call: TRBV12-5; clone_size: NA; d_call: TRBD2; j_call: TRBJ2-5; cdr3_aa: CASGLVLKASGGQPWGTQYF; cdr3_nt: TGTGCTAGTGGTTTGGTACTGAAGGCTAGCGGGGGGCAACCCTGGGGGACCCAGTACTTC
v_call: TRBV4-2; clone_size: NA; d_call: NA; j_call: TRBJ1-6; cdr3_aa: CASSQVGGTSPLHF; cdr3_nt: TGTGCCAGCAGCCAGGTGGGAGGGACTTCACCCCTCCACTTT
v_call: TRBV2; clone_size: NA; d_call: NA; j_call: TRBJ1-1; cdr3_aa: CASGGGGTEAFF; cdr3_nt: TGTGCCAGCGGCGGGGGAGGCACTGAAGCTTTCTTT
v_call: TRBV19; clone_size: NA; d_call: TRBD1; j_call: TRBJ2-7; cdr3_aa: CASREGQGTSYEQYF; cdr3_nt: TGTGCCAGTAGGGAGGGACAGGGGACCTCCTACGAGCAGTACTTC
v_call: TRBV15; clone_size: NA; d_call: NA; j_call: TRBJ1-5; cdr3_aa: CATSRPRSTQHF; cdr3_nt: TGTGCCACCAGCAGACCGCGTTCGACCCAGCATTTT
v_call: TRBV11-2; clone_size: NA; d_call: NA; j_call: TRBJ1-1; cdr3_aa: CASSLEGLPGSEAFF; cdr3_nt: TGTGCCAGCAGCTTAGAGGGCCTCCCGGGGTCTGAAGCTTTCTTT
v_call: TRBV9; clone_size: NA; d_call: NA; j_call: TRBJ2-7; cdr3_aa: CASSVGNSYEQYF; cdr3_nt: TGTGCCAGCAGCGTCGGGAACTCCTACGAGCAGTACTTC
v_call: TRBV2; clone_size: NA; d_call: NA; j_call: TRBJ1-2; cdr3_aa: CASRGRGTLTGYTF; cdr3_nt: TGTGCCAGCAGAGGAAGGGGGACGCTTACTGGCTACACCTTC
v_call: TRBV9; clone_size: NA; d_call: NA; j_call: TRBJ1-4; cdr3_aa: CASSPTLRINSGEKLFF; cdr3_nt: TGTGCCAGCAGCCCTACCCTTAGGATCAATTCAGGGGAAAAACTGTTTTTT
v_call: TRBV12-2; clone_size: NA; d_call: NA; j_call: TRBJ1-1; cdr3_aa: CASRRPSPTGGCTEAFF; cdr3_nt: TGTGCAAGTCGCCGACCATCCCCCACAGGGGGCTGCACTGAAGCTTTCTTT
v_call: TRBV12-5; clone_size: NA; d_call: NA; j_call: TRBJ1-2; cdr3_aa: CASGLVAGGHYGYTF; cdr3_nt: TGTGCTAGTGGTTTGGTAGCGGGGGGACACTATGGCTACACCTTC
v_call: TRBV3-1/TRBV3-2; clone_size: NA; d_call: TRBD2; j_call: TRBJ2-6; cdr3_aa: CASSQDAGVGANVLTF; cdr3_nt: TGTGCCAGCAGCCAAGACGCGGGGGTTGGGGCCAACGTCCTGACTTTC
v_call: TRBV5-1; clone_size: NA; d_call: NA; j_call: TRBJ1-5; cdr3_aa: CASSLDSSNQPQHF; cdr3_nt: TGCGCCAGCAGCTTGGACAGTAGCAATCAGCCCCAGCATTTT
v_call: TRBV5-4; clone_size: once; d_call: TRBD2; j_call: TRBJ2-7; cdr3_aa: CASSLASGDYEQYF; cdr3_nt: TGTGCCAGCAGCTTGGCTAGCGGGGACTACGAGCAGTACTTC
v_call: TRBV12-5; clone_size: NA; d_call: NA; j_call: TRBJ2-7; cdr3_aa: CASGWGEYEQYF; cdr3_nt: TGTGCTAGTGGTTGGGGGGAGTACGAGCAGTACTTC